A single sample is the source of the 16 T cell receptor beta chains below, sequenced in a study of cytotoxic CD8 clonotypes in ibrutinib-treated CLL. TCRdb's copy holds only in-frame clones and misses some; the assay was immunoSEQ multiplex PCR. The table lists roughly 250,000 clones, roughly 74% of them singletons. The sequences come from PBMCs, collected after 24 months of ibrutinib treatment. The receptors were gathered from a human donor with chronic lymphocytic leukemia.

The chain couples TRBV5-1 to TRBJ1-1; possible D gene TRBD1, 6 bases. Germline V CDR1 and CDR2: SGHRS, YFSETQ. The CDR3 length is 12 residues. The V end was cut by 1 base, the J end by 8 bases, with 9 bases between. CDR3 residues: CASSLLGAEAFF. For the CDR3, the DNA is TGCGCCAGCAGCTTGCTGGGGGCGGAAGCTTTCTTT.

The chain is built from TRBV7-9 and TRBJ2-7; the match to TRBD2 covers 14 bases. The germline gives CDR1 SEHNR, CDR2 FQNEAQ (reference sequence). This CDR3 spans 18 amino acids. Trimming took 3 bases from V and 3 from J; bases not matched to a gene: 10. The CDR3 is CASSFMNPGTSGSYEQYF. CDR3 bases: TGTGCCAGCAGCTTCATGAATCCCGGGACTAGCGGGAGCTACGAGCAGTACTTC.

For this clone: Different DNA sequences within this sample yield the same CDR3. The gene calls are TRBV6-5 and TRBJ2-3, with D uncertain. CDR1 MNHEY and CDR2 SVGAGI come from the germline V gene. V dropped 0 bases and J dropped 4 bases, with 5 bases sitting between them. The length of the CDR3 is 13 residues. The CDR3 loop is CASSYSSADTQYF. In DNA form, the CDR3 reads TGTGCCAGCAGTTACTCGAGTGCAGATACGCAGTATTTT.

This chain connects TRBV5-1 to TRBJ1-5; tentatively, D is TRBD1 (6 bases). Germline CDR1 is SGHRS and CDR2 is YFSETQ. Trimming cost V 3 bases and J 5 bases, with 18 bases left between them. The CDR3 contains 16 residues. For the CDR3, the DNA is TGCGCCAGCAGCTGGGGGCCGGGGGGCGCGGATCAGCCCCAGCATTTT. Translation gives CASSWGPGGADQPQHF.

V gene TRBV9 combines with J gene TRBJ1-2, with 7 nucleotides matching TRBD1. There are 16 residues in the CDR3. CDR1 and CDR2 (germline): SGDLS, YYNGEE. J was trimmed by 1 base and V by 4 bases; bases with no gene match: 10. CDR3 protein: CASSPPGTALNYGYTF. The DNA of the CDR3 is TGTGCCAGCAGCCCCCCCGGGACAGCCCTTAACTATGGCTACACCTTC.

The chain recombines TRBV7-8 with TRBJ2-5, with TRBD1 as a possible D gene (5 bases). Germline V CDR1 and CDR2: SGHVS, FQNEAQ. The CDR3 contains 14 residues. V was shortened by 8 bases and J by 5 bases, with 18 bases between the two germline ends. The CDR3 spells CASLEGAIQETQYF. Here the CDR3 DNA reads TGTGCCAGCCTTGAAGGGGCAATTCAGGAGACCCAGTACTTC.

The CDR3 loop is CASSRGLAGTGELFF. The CDR3 bases are TGTGCCAGCAGCCGCGGACTAGCGGGAACCGGGGAGCTGTTTTTT. This chain joins TRBV7-3 and TRBJ2-2; 12 nucleotides agree with TRBD2. V gave up 5 bases and J gave up 5 bases; unmatched junction bases: 3. The germline CDR1 and CDR2 sequences are SGHTA and FQGTGA. The CDR3 runs to 15 residues.

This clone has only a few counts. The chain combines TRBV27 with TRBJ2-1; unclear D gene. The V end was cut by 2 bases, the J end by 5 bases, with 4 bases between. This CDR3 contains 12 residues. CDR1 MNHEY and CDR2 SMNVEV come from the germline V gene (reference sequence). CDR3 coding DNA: TGTGCCAGCAGTTTACCGGACAATGAGCAGTTCTTC. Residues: CASSLPDNEQFF.

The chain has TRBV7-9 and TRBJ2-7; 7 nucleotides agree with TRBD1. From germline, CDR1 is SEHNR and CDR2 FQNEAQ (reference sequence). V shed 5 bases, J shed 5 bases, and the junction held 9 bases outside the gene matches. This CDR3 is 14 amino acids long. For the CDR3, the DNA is TGTGCCAGCAGCCCAACCAACACAGGGGACGAGCAGTACTTC. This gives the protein CASSPTNTGDEQYF.

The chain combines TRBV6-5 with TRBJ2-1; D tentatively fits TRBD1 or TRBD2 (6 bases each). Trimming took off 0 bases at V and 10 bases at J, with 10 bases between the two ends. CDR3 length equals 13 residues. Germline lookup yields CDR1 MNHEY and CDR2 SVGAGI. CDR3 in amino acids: CASSYSLGGEQFF. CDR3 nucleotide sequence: TGTGCCAGCAGTTACTCCCTCGGGGGCGAGCAGTTCTTC.

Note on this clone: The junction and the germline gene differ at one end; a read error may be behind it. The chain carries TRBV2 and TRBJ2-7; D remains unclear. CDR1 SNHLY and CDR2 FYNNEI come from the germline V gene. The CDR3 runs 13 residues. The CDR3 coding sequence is TGTGCCAGCAGCGAAGGAAAATCCTACGAGCAGTACTTC. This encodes CASSEGKSYEQYF.

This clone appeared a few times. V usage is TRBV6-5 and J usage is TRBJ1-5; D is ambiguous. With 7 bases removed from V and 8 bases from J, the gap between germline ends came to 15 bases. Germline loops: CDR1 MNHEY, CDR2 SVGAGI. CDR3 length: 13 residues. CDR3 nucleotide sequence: TGTGCCAGCACCGCAACGGGGAATGAGCCCCAGCATTTT. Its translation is CASTATGNEPQHF.

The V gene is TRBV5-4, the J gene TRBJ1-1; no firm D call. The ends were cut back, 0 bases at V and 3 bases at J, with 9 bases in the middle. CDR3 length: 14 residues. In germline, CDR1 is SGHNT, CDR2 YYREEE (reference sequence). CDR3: CASSLGPGDTEAFF. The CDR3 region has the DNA TGTGCCAGCAGCTTGGGCCCAGGAGACACTGAAGCTTTCTTT.

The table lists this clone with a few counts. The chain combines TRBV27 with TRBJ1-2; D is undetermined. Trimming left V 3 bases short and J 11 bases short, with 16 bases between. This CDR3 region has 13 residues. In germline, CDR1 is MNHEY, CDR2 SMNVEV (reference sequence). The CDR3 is CASSFVGPFAYTF. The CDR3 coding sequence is TGTGCCAGCAGTTTTGTGGGCCCGTTCGCGTACACCTTC.

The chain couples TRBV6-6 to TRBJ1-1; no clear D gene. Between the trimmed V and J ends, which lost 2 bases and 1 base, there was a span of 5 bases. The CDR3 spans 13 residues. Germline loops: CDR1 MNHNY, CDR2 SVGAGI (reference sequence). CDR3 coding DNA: TGTGCCAGCAGTTACGCCTGGAACACTGAAGCTTTCTTT. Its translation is CASSYAWNTEAFF.

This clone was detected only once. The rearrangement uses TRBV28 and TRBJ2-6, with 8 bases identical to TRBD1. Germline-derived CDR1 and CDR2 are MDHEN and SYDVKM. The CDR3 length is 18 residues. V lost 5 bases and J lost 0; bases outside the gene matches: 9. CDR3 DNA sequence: TGTGCCAGCAGTGATATTGGACAGGGAAGCTCTGGGGCCAACGTCCTGACTTTC. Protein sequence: CASSDIGQGSSGANVLTF.